The sequence of this T cell receptor (beta chain) was determined in a study of T cell repertoires in cytomegalovirus infection. Study as a whole: TCR beta signatures that were public indicated CMV infection and matching HLA type.

Concerning this clonotype: Its antigen is undetermined.

Study results and caveats: The cumulative frequency of public TCR beta families identified carriers of CMV plus the relevant HLA. CMV-specific TCR beta clonotypes restricted by HLA-C were the ones dominating the ex vivo response.

TCRdb called the reads again in MiXCR, with one record for every CDR3 protein. The table records a few hundred thousand distinct CDR3 sequences, roughly 29% of them present only once. The clonotype comes from a human donor in good health (CMV status not recorded). Some clones in this sample may be carry-over from other donors' samples. The sequenced material came from PBMCs.

The CDR3 DNA reads as TGTGCCAGTAGTATCTACAGGCAGAACAATCAGCCCCAGCATTTT. Residues: CASSIYRQNNQPQHF. The V gene is TRBV19, the J gene TRBJ1-5, with D possibly TRBD1 on 5 matching bases. Germline-derived CDR1 and CDR2 are LNHDA and SQIVND (reference sequence). Trimming took off 3 bases at V and 3 bases at J, with 12 bases between the two ends. This CDR3 comprises 15 residues.